These 27 T cell receptor beta chains were all obtained from the same sample, sequenced in a study of OX40 agonist ivuxolimab in advanced cancers. Clones were read by immunoSEQ multiplex PCR, and TCRdb kept only the in-frame ones, dropping some. Of nearly 80,000 clones listed, about 90% were seen once; the top ten hold about 0.35%. The sample here was CD4+ or CD8+ T cells sorted from blood, taken in a trial of the OX40 agonist ivuxolimab. The origin of the receptors is an adult with an advanced solid tumor such as melanoma, head and neck, liver or kidney cancer.

The J gene is TRBJ2-1, the V gene TRBV5-1; 11 bases are a match to TRBD2. The ends lost 0 bases at V and 0 bases at J; junction bases unmatched: 5. CDR3 length equals 18 residues. The germline V gene encodes CDR1 SGHRS and CDR2 YFSETQ. The CDR3 DNA is TGCGCCAGCAGCTTGGCTCCTAGCGGGGGGAGCTCCTACAATGAGCAGTTCTTC. Protein sequence: CASSLAPSGGSSYNEQFF. The entire variable domain, with the rest obtained from reference TRBV5-1 and TRBJ2-1, is as follows: KAGVTQTPRYLIKTRGQQVTLSCSPISGHRSVSWYQQTPGQGLQFLFEYFSETQRNKGNFPGRFSGRQFSNSRSEMNVSTLELGDSALYLCASSLAPSGGSSYNEQFFGPGTRLTVL.

This chain joins TRBV11-2 and TRBJ2-3; possible D gene TRBD2, 5 bases. This CDR3 region has 17 residues. Germline V gives CDR1 SGHAT, CDR2 FQNNGV. V was cut by 1 base and J by 4 bases, with 18 bases left in between. CDR3 nucleotide sequence: TGTGCCAGCAGCTTAGTCCTCTTAAAGCGGTTGTCAGATACGCAGTATTTT. Protein product: CASSLVLLKRLSDTQYF.

The rearrangement links TRBV5-1 to TRBJ2-5; D is ambiguous. The CDR3 has 14 residues. Germline CDR1 SGHRS, CDR2 YFSETQ. The V and J ends lost 3 bases and 2 bases respectively, with 11 bases between them. The CDR3: CASSSGSIQETQYF. The CDR3 DNA follows: TGCGCCAGCAGCTCGGGCAGCATACAAGAGACCCAGTACTTC.

The gene calls are TRBV5-4 and TRBJ2-2; D may be TRBD1 (6 bases). Germline values: CDR1 SGHNT, CDR2 YYREEE (reference sequence). Trimming shortened V by 2 bases and J by 2 bases, and 10 bases separated the two germline ends. CDR3 length: 15 residues. CDR3 sequence (DNA): TGTGCCAGCAGCTTAAAGGGGGTCAACACCGGGGAGCTGTTTTTT. This codes for CASSLKGVNTGELFF.

The gene calls are TRBV4-1 and TRBJ2-5; D gene uncertain. The V end lost 1 base, the J end lost 0 bases, and 12 bases lay between the germline ends. There are 16 residues in the CDR3. Per germline, CDR1 MGHRA and CDR2 YSYEKL. The CDR3 bases are TGCGCCAGCAGCCAAGGGAGTGGGCTAAACCAAGAGACCCAGTACTTC. This translates into CASSQGSGLNQETQYF.

V is TRBV18 and J is TRBJ2-2, with 7 bases that match TRBD1. The CDR3 is 16 residues long. Trimming took 2 bases from V and 2 from J; bases not matched to a gene: 5. Germline V CDR1 and CDR2: KGHSH, LQKENI. CDR3 loop: CASSPTGTANTGELFF. The DNA for the CDR3 is TGTGCCAGCTCACCAACCGGGACAGCAAACACCGGGGAGCTGTTTTTT.

The chain recombines TRBV6-5 with TRBJ2-7; a possible D gene is TRBD1 (5 bases). The germline CDR1 and CDR2 sequences are MNHEY and SVGAGI. Trimming pared 4 bases from V and 5 bases from J, leaving 12 bases between. CDR3 length: 13 residues. As DNA, the CDR3 is TGTGCCAGCAGTTTAACAGGATCGGACGAGCAGTACGTC. Protein: CASSLTGSDEQYV.

This clone was detected once. The chain recombines TRBV5-1 with TRBJ2-6; TRBD1 aligns across 7 bases. The CDR3 loop spans 16 amino acids. Losses at the gene ends were 4 bases for V and 0 bases for J; bases not matched to a gene: 4. Germline V gene data show CDR1 as SGHRS and CDR2 as YFSETQ. The CDR3 DNA is TGCGCCAGCAGCGCGACAGGGAACTCTGGGGCCAACGTCCTGACTTTC. This gives the protein CASSATGNSGANVLTF.

The chain combines TRBV10-1 with TRBJ2-2; D is unclear. CDR3 length equals 13 residues. Germline lookup yields CDR1 WNHNN and CDR2 SYGVQD (reference sequence). The V end was cut by 2 bases, the J end by 8 bases, with 9 bases between. The CDR3 reads CASSEKSRGELFF. In DNA form, the CDR3 reads TGCGCCAGCAGTGAGAAATCGAGGGGGGAGCTGTTTTTT.

The chain carries TRBV30 and TRBJ2-1; no firm D call. Germline loops: CDR1 GTSNPN, CDR2 SVGIG (reference sequence). This CDR3 spans 12 amino acids. V lost 2 bases and J lost 3, with 5 bases in between. The CDR3 DNA is TGTGCCTGGAGTATCGTCTACAATGAGCAGTTCTTC. Translation gives CAWSIVYNEQFF. Drawing the rest from reference TRBV30 and TRBJ2-1, the complete variable domain is SQTIHQWPATLVQPVGSPLSLECTVEGTSNPNLYWYRQAAGRGLQLLFYSVGIGQISSEVPQNLSASRPQDRQFILSSKKLLLSDSGFYLCAWSIVYNEQFFGPGTRLTVL.

This sequence joins TRBV7-8 and TRBJ2-1; 9 bases align to TRBD2. Germline values: CDR1 SGHVS, CDR2 FQNEAQ. The V gene end was trimmed by 2 bases and the J gene end by 4 bases; junction bases not matched to a gene: 12. CDR3 size: 18 residues. DNA of the CDR3: TGTGCCAGCAGCTTAAAACTTTTGTCTAGCGGGGCGTACAATGAGCAGTTCTTC. Its protein product is CASSLKLLSSGAYNEQFF.

J is TRBJ1-6 and V is TRBV2; TRBD1 matches 7 bases. The trim removed 1 base at V and 8 bases at J, leaving 5 bases unmatched. Per the germline V gene, CDR1 is SNHLY and CDR2 is FYNNEI. The CDR3 spans 15 residues. The CDR3 nucleotides read TGTGCCAGCAGTGAAGAGGGGGCATTTGATTCACCCCTCCACTTT. This sequence encodes CASSEEGAFDSPLHF.

The chain employs TRBV6-5 and TRBJ2-6, with 10 nucleotides matching TRBD1. The V segment lost 8 bases and the J segment 2 bases; nucleotides outside the gene matches: 3. There are 15 residues in the CDR3. Germline V gives CDR1 MNHEY, CDR2 SVGAGI. DNA of the CDR3: TGTGCCAGCGGGGGGACAGGGGCTGGGGCCAACGTCCTGACTTTC. The encoded protein is CASGGTGAGANVLTF.

The chain recombines TRBV11-2 with TRBJ2-2, with 12 bases aligning to TRBD2. Germline V gene lookup returns CDR1 SGHAT and CDR2 FQNNGV. The CDR3 is made up of 17 amino acids. Losses at the gene ends were 5 bases for V and 4 bases for J; bases not matched to a gene: 8. CDR3 protein: CASSPSGGAVSTGELFF. CDR3 nucleotides: TGTGCCAGCAGCCCTAGCGGGGGGGCTGTGAGCACCGGGGAGCTGTTTTTT.

This chain links TRBV27 with TRBJ2-3, with D perhaps TRBD2 (5 bases). Germline V gene lookup returns CDR1 MNHEY and CDR2 SMNVEV (reference sequence). V shed 6 bases and J shed 4 bases, with 8 bases lying between them. The CDR3 runs to 12 residues. The CDR3, as DNA: TGTGCCAGCAGCCGGACTTCAGATACGCAGTATTTT. The encoded protein is CASSRTSDTQYF.

This clone was detected once. The V gene is TRBV5-1, the J gene TRBJ1-1; D perhaps matches TRBD1 (5 bases). CDR1 is SGHRS and CDR2 is YFSETQ in the germline V gene. The CDR3 extends over 16 amino acids. Trimming left V 0 bases short and J 0 bases short, with 12 bases between. The CDR3 DNA sequence: TGCGCCAGCAGCTTGGGGTGCGGGGCAATGAACACTGAAGCTTTCTTT. This gives the protein CASSLGCGAMNTEAFF.

V is TRBV6-5 and J is TRBJ2-5; no clear D gene. Germline V gene sequence: CDR1 MNHEY, CDR2 SVGAGI. The CDR3 contains 14 residues. Trimming took off 6 bases at V and 5 bases at J, with 16 bases between the two ends. In DNA form, the CDR3 reads TGTGCCAGCAGCCCCCCAGGATCTGGGGAGACCCAGTACTTC. It encodes CASSPPGSGETQYF.

The chain employs TRBV30 and TRBJ1-2; TRBD1 matches at 11 bases. CDR3 length: 19 residues. J lost 8 bases, V lost 1 base, and 21 bases had no gene match. Germline V lookup: CDR1 GTSNPN, CDR2 SVGIG (reference sequence). CDR3 region: CAWSGSRGTGGPLFGGYTF. CDR3 sequence (DNA): TGTGCCTGGAGTGGAAGCCGAGGGACAGGGGGTCCCCTCTTCGGAGGCTACACCTTC.

The chain carries TRBV6-1 and TRBJ1-1, with 9 positions matching TRBD1. CDR1 and CDR2 from the germline V gene are MNHNS and SASEGT. The trim removed 4 bases at V and 4 bases at J, leaving 7 bases unmatched. The CDR3 has 15 amino acids. The CDR3 nucleotides are TGTGCCAGCAGTGCCACCGGGACAGGGTTCACTGAAGCTTTCTTT. Translated: CASSATGTGFTEAFF.

This chain uses TRBV5-4 with TRBJ1-1; 12 nucleotides agree with TRBD1. The CDR3 covers 15 residues. In germline, CDR1 is SGHNT, CDR2 YYREEE (reference sequence). The V and J ends lost 5 bases and 8 bases, in that order; junction bases with no gene match: 10. In nucleotides, the CDR3 is TGTGCCAGCAGGACCGGGACAGGGGGCGGAAGGGAAGCTTTCTTT. This translates into CASRTGTGGGREAFF.

The chain combines TRBV5-1 with TRBJ1-2, with D tentatively TRBD1 (5 bases). The CDR3 runs 15 residues. V dropped 0 bases and J dropped 6 bases, with 15 bases sitting between them. The germline V gene encodes CDR1 SGHRS and CDR2 YFSETQ. The CDR3: CASSLVVRARDGYTF. CDR3 coding DNA: TGCGCCAGCAGCTTGGTTGTCAGGGCAAGGGATGGCTACACCTTC.

J is TRBJ1-1 and V is TRBV30; perhaps TRBD1 as D (6 bases). The CDR3 length is 14 residues. CDR1 and CDR2 from the germline V gene are GTSNPN and SVGIG (reference sequence). V was clipped by 3 bases and J by 4 bases, with 15 bases between them. The CDR3 nucleotides read TGTGCCTGGAGGCTGGGGGCCCGCGTCACTGAAGCTTTCTTT. Its translation: CAWRLGARVTEAFF.

This clone was observed a few times. The chain combines TRBV7-8 with TRBJ2-3; TRBD2 matches 8 bases. Germline V gene data show CDR1 as SGHVS and CDR2 as FQNEAQ. The CDR3 spans 14 residues. J gave up 2 bases and V 7 bases, and 5 bases lay outside the gene matches. CDR3 DNA: TGTGCCAGCAAGCGCGGGGGGCACACAGATACGCAGTATTTT. It yields the protein CASKRGGHTDTQYF.

The sample holds one count of this clone. The V and J genes are TRBV5-8 and TRBJ1-4, with D maybe TRBD1 (5 bases). V lost 0 bases to trimming and J lost 3 bases, with 12 bases between them. The CDR3 runs to 16 residues. Germline CDR1 reads SGHTS; CDR2 reads YDEGEE. CDR3 region: CASSLGVGTANEKLFF. CDR3 bases: TGTGCCAGCAGCTTGGGGGTCGGGACGGCTAATGAAAAACTGTTTTTT.

V gene TRBV29-1 combines with J gene TRBJ2-2; 9 nucleotides line up with TRBD2. Looked up from germline, CDR1 is SQVTM and CDR2 is ANQGSEA. J gave up 7 bases and V 4 bases, and 10 bases lay outside the gene matches. The CDR3 has 15 residues. The CDR3 region has the DNA TGCAGCGTTGTGGGTGCGGGGGGGCCAGTCGGGGAGCTGTTTTTT. Protein sequence: CSVVGAGGPVGELFF.

The rearrangement uses TRBV7-3 and TRBJ2-3; TRBD1 matches at 12 bases. Trimming cost V 4 bases and J 4 bases; bases outside gene matches: 6. Germline CDR1 is SGHTA and CDR2 is FQGTGA. The CDR3 covers 16 residues. CDR3 sequence: CASSWGGTGGADTQYF. CDR3 in DNA: TGTGCCAGCAGCTGGGGCGGGACAGGGGGCGCAGATACGCAGTATTTT.

The chain couples TRBV13 to TRBJ2-2; D possibly corresponds to TRBD1 (5 bases). Per the germline V gene, CDR1 is PRHDT and CDR2 is FYEKMQ (reference sequence). This CDR3 is 16 amino acids long. Trimming pared 5 bases from V and 3 bases from J, leaving 16 bases between. The CDR3 DNA sequence: TGTGCCAGCAGCGCTCTGGGCAGGGATTACACCGGGGAGCTGTTTTTT. Residues: CASSALGRDYTGELFF.